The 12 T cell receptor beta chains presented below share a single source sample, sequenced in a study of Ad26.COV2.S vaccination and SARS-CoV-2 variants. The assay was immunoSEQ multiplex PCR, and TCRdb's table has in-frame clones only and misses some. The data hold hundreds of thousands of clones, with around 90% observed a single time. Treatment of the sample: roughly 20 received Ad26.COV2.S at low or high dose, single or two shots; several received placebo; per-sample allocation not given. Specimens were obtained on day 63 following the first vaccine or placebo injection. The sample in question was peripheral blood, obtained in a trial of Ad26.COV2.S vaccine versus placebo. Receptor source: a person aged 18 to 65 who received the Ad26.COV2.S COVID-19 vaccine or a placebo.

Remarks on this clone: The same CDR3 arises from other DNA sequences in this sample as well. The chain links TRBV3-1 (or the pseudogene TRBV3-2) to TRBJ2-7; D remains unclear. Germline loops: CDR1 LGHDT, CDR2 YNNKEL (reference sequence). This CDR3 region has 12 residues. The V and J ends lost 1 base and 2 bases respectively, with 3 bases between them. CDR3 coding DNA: TGTGCCAGCAGCCAAGTCCCCTACGAGCAGTACTTC. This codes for CASSQVPYEQYF.

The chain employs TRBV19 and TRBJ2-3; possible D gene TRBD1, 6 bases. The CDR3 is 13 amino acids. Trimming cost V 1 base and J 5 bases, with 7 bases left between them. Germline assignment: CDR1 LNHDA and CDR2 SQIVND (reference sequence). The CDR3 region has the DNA TGTGCCAGTAGTATAGCAGGGGTAGATACGCAGTATTTT. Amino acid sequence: CASSIAGVDTQYF.

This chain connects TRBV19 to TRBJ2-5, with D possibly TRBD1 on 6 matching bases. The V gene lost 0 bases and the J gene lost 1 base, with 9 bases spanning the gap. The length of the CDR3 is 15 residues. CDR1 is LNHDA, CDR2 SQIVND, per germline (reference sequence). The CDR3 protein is CASSIEGDIQETQYF. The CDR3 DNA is TGTGCCAGTAGTATAGAGGGGGACATCCAAGAGACCCAGTACTTC.

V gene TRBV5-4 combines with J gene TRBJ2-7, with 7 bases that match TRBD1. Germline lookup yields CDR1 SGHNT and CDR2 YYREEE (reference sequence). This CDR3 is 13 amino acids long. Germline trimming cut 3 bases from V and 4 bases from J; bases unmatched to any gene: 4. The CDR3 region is CASSSYRGYEQYF. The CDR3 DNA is TGTGCCAGCAGCTCTTACAGGGGTTACGAGCAGTACTTC.

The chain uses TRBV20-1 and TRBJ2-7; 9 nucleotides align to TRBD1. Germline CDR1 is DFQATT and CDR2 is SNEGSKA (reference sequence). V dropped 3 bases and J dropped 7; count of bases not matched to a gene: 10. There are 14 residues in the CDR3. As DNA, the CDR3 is TGCAGTGCTAGTGGTGGAGACAGGGGGGATGAGCAGTACTTC. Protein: CSASGGDRGDEQYF.

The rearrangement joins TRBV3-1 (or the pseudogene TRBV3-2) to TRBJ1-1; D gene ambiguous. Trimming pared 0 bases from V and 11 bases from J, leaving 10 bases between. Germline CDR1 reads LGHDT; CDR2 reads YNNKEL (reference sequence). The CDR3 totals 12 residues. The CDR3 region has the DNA TGTGCCAGCAGCCAAGACAGCCGAGGGGCTTTCTTT. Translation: CASSQDSRGAFF.

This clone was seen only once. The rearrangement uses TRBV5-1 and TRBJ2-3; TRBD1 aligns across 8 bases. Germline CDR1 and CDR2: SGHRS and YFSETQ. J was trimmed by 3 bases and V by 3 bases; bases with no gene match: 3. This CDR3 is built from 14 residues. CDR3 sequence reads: CASSWTGYTDTQYF. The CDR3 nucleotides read TGCGCCAGCAGCTGGACAGGGTATACAGATACGCAGTATTTT.

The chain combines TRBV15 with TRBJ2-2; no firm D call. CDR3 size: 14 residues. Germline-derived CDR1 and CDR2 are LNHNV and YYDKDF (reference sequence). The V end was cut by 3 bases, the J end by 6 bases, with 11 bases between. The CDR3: CATSRRRLSGELFF. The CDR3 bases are TGTGCCACCAGCAGGCGCAGGCTATCCGGGGAGCTGTTTTTT.

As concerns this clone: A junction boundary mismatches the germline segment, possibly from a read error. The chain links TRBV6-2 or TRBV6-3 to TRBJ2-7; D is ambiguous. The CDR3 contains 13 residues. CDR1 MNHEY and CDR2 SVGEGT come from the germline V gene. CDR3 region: CASSYSSPLSPDF. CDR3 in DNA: TGTGCCAGCAGTTACTCTTCCCCCTTGTCCCCAGACTTC.

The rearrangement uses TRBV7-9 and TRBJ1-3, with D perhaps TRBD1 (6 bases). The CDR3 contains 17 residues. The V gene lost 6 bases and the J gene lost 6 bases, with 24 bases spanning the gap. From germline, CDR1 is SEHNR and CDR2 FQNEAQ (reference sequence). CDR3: CASRWTVLGIPENTIYF. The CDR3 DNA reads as TGTGCCAGCAGGTGGACAGTCCTCGGAATACCCGAAAACACCATATATTTT. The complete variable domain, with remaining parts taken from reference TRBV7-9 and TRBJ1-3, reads DTGVSQNPRHKITKRGQNVTFRCDPISEHNRLYWYRQTLGQGPEFLTYFQNEAQLEKSRLLSDRFSAERPKGSFSTLEIQRTEQGDSAMYLCASRWTVLGIPENTIYFGEGSWLTVV.

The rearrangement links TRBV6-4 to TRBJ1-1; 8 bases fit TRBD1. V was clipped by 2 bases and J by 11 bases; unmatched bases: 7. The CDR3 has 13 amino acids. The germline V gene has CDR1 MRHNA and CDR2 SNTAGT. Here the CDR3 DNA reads TGTGCCAGCAGTGACGAGACAGGGGCCGACGCTTTCTTT. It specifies CASSDETGADAFF.

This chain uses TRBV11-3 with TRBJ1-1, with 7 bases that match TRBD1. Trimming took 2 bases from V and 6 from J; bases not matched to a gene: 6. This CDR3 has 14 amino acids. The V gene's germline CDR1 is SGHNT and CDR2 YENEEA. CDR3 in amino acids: CASSLQGDAAEAFF. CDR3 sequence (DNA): TGTGCCAGCAGCTTACAGGGGGATGCGGCTGAAGCTTTCTTT.